The present T cell receptor beta chain was sequenced within a study of CD8 T cells in cerebrospinal fluid in Alzheimer's disease. Study-wide results and limits: The largest CSF clone was proportionally bigger in mild cognitive impairment or Alzheimer's disease than controls. EBV-specific clones showed no enrichment in Alzheimer's patients and were not the top expanded clones.

Droplet-based sequencing used CSF cells sorted as live with a live/dead marker. 10X single-cell V(D)J and 5' gene-expression libraries profiled CSF cells. TCRdb reprocessed the 10x single-cell sequencing reads, with one entry per CDR3 protein and no DNA. The ten top clones account for approximately 19%, within a sample of 1,400 to 1,500 distinct CDR3 sequences. The CDR3 is made up of 14 amino acids. Germline V gives CDR1 SNHLY, CDR2 FYNNEI. Of note for this clonotype: What it recognizes is unknown.

This sequence originates from a human donor with mild cognitive impairment. The rearrangement uses TRBV2 and TRBJ2-5; TCRdb's assignment of TRBD1 cannot be checked, as there is no DNA. Sequencing used cerebrospinal fluid. The CDR3 loop is CASSPGQIQETQYF.